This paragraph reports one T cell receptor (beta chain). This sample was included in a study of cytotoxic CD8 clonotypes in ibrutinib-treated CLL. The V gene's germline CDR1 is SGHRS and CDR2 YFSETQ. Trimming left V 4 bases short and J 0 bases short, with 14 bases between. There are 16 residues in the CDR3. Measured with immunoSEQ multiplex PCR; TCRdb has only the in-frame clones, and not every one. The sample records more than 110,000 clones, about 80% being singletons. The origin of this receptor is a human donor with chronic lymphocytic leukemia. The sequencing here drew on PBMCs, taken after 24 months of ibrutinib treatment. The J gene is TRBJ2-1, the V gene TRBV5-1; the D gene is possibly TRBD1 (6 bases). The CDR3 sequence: CASSNIDRSSYNEQFF. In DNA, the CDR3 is TGCGCCAGCAGCAACATAGACAGGAGCTCCTACAATGAGCAGTTCTTC.